Listed below are T cell receptor beta chains from one sample, sequenced in a study of T cells in Graves' hyperthyroidism and ophthalmopathy. TCRdb reanalysed the multiplex PCR reads using MiXCR and keeps one entry per CDR3 protein. The repertoire has roughly 300,000 distinct CDR3 sequences, roughly a fifth of them found once; the top ten carry roughly 52%. Sequenced sample: blood. All receptors derive from a woman aged 50 to 65 with Graves' hyperthyroidism. Each CDR3 is given with its conserved first and last residue. D genes are given only for firm matches. Clone size appears in some rows only: once, few, many, or a class for an expanded clone.

abundance	j_gene	d_gene	v_gene	CDR3nt	CDR3aa
many	TRBJ2-7	.	TRBV4-1	TGCGCCAGCAGCCAAGCCCCGGACTCTAAGCAGTACTTC	CASSQAPDSKQYF
many	TRBJ2-7	.	TRBV2	TGTGCCAGCGCTAGCAGGGTCACCTACGAGCAGTACTTC	CASASRVTYEQYF
many	TRBJ2-7	TRBD1	TRBV5-8	TGTGCCAGCAGCTTTGGACAGGGTGGATACGAGCAGTACTTC	CASSFGQGGYEQYF
many	TRBJ1-2	.	TRBV5-6	TGTGCCAGCAGCAAAGGACAGCTTAACTATGGCTACACCTTC	CASSKGQLNYGYTF
many	TRBJ2-1	.	TRBV6-1	TGTGCCAGCAGTAGGGTCAGCTCCTACAATGAGCAGTTCTTC	CASSRVSSYNEQFF
many	TRBJ2-7	.	TRBV6-9	TGTGCCAGCAGTTATGCCAGGACCTACGAGCAGTACTTC	CASSYARTYEQYF
.	TRBJ2-3	TRBD2	TRBV28	TGTGCCAGCAGTACCAAAAACCTCAGGACTAGCGGGCCTTACACAGATACGCAGTATTTT	CASSTKNLRTSGPYTDTQYF
.	TRBJ2-7	TRBD2	TRBV5-1	TGCGCCAGCAGCTTCGGGACTAGTCGCAACGAGCAGTACTTC	CASSFGTSRNEQYF
many	TRBJ1-5	.	TRBV12-3/TRBV12-4	TGTGCCAGCAGGGACGGCAATCAGCCCCAGCATTTT	CASRDGNQPQHF
many	TRBJ2-1	.	TRBV12-3/TRBV12-4	TGTGCCAGCAGAACCAGGGGAAATGAGCAGTTCTTC	CASRTRGNEQFF
many	TRBJ2-1	.	TRBV3-1	TGTGCCAGCAGCGAACAGGGTCTAAATGAGCAGTTCTTC	CASSEQGLNEQFF
many	TRBJ1-5	.	TRBV27	TGTGCCAGCAGTTTAATAGGGGATCAGCCCCAGCATTTT	CASSLIGDQPQHF
.	TRBJ2-3	TRBD2	TRBV5-1	TGCGCCAGCAGCTTGACTAGCGGGAGTGTGGATACGCAGTATTTT	CASSLTSGSVDTQYF
few	TRBJ2-1	.	TRBV24-1	TGTGCCACCAGTGATAACGGAAAGTCGACCGACAATGAGCAGTTCTTC	CATSDNGKSTDNEQFF
many	TRBJ1-2	.	TRBV24-1	TGTGCCACCAGTGAAAGCTCCTACTATGGCTACACCTTC	CATSESSYYGYTF
.	TRBJ2-7	.	TRBV12-3/TRBV12-4	TGTGCCAGCAGTTCTACGGCGGGCCAGTTACTTTACGAGCAGTACTTC	CASSSTAGQLLYEQYF
few	TRBJ2-1	TRBD2	TRBV10-3	TGTGCCATCACCGAGGGTAGCGGGAGTAGAAATGAGCAGTTCTTC	CAITEGSGSRNEQFF
many	TRBJ1-5	.	TRBV2	TGTGCCAGCAGTGAATCTGGGAACAATCAGCCCCAGCATTTT	CASSESGNNQPQHF
.	TRBJ1-1	TRBD1	TRBV12-3/TRBV12-4	TGTGCCAGCAGTTTACGGATTCCGGGACAGGGGGAGGGCATGAACACTGAAGCTTTCTTT	CASSLRIPGQGEGMNTEAFF
few	TRBJ2-2	.	TRBV2	TGTGCCAGTAAAACTCTCCCCACCGGGGAGCTGTTTTTT	CASKTLPTGELFF
.	TRBJ2-2	.	TRBV5-5	TGTGCCAGCAGCTCATGGGGCGTGAAGCTGTTTTTT	CASSSWGVKLFF
many	TRBJ1-1	.	TRBV11-2	TGTGCCACCAGCATTAGCGCATGGACTGAAGCTTTCTTT	CATSISAWTEAFF
many	TRBJ2-7	.	TRBV20-1	TGCAGTGCTAGAGTCTCACTAGCCGGTTTCGAGCAGTACTTC	CSARVSLAGFEQYF
many	TRBJ2-7	TRBD2	TRBV3-1	TGTGCCAGCAGCCGTAGCGGGATCTCCTACGAGCAGTACTTC	CASSRSGISYEQYF
.	TRBJ2-1	.	TRBV12-3/TRBV12-4	TGTGCCAGCAGTTTATACCAGGGGCAATCCTACAATAAGCAGTTCTTC	CASSLYQGQSYNKQFF
.	TRBJ2-1	.	TRBV6-1	TGTGCCAGTACTACAGGGCTCGGGCGCAATGAGCAGTTCTTC	CASTTGLGRNEQFF
once	TRBJ1-4	TRBD1	TRBV27	TGTGCCAGCGAGACAGGGGGCCGGGAAAAACTGTTTTTT	CASETGGREKLFF
few	TRBJ2-3	.	TRBV20-1	TGCAGTGCTTTCCGACCAAAATCTAGCACAGATACGCAGTATTTT	CSAFRPKSSTDTQYF
many	TRBJ2-1	TRBD1	TRBV29-1	TGCAGCGTTGATAGTAGGCTAAACCGGGACAGGGAAATAAATGAGCAGTTCTTC	CSVDSRLNRDREINEQFF
many	TRBJ2-3	.	TRBV20-1	TGCAGTGCTGGCACGCAGTTGGATACGCAGTATTTT	CSAGTQLDTQYF
many	TRBJ1-1	TRBD1	TRBV12-3/TRBV12-4	TGTGCCAGCAGTTCGGACAGGGAGACTGAAGCTTTCTTT	CASSSDRETEAFF
many	TRBJ1-2	.	TRBV3-1	TGTGCCAGCAGCCAAGCTGGACTCTATGGCTACACCTTC	CASSQAGLYGYTF
few	TRBJ2-5	TRBD1	TRBV4-1	TGCGCCAGCAGCCCGGGACAGGCTGAAGAGACCCAGTACTTC	CASSPGQAEETQYF
many	TRBJ2-7	TRBD2	TRBV7-9	TGTGCCAGCAGCTACCTAGCTAGCGGGAGGTACGAGCAGTACTTC	CASSYLASGRYEQYF
.	TRBJ2-5	TRBD2	TRBV2	TGTGCCAGCGTTAGCGGGAGTTGGGAGACCCAGTACTTC	CASVSGSWETQYF
.	TRBJ1-3	.	TRBV19	TGTGCCAGTAGTATAGTCGGGGGAACTGAATATTTT	CASSIVGGTEYF
.	TRBJ2-7	.	TRBV6-1	TGTGCCAGCAGTGAGGCGGAAGGGGCCTCCTACGAGCAGTACTTC	CASSEAEGASYEQYF
many	TRBJ1-5	.	TRBV20-1	TGCAGTGCTCTCCCGACAGTGGATCAGCCCCAGCATTTT	CSALPTVDQPQHF
.	TRBJ2-3	.	TRBV7-2	TGTGCCAGCAGCTCGGGCAACCACTTCACAGATACGCAGTATTTT	CASSSGNHFTDTQYF
many	TRBJ2-5	TRBD1	TRBV5-5	TGTGCCAGCAGCTTGGAGGGCAGGGGGCTTGAGACCCAGTACTTC	CASSLEGRGLETQYF
few	TRBJ2-3	.	TRBV6-1	TGTGCCAGCAGTGATCAACCAGGTAGCACAGATACGCAGTATTTT	CASSDQPGSTDTQYF
.	TRBJ2-1	.	TRBV6-5	TGTGCCAGCAGTTATGGCAACAGGGAGGATGAGCAGTTCTTC	CASSYGNREDEQFF
many	TRBJ2-7	.	TRBV20-1	TGCAGTGTCTACTGGCGCTACGAGCAGTACTTC	CSVYWRYEQYF
many	TRBJ2-1	.	TRBV5-1	TGCGCCAGCAGCTTGGACGGGAGCGGGTACAATGAGCAGTTCTTC	CASSLDGSGYNEQFF
many	TRBJ2-2	.	TRBV2	TGTGCCAGCAACCTACTTTCCACCGGGGAGCTGTTTTTT	CASNLLSTGELFF
.	TRBJ2-4	.	TRBV5-8	TGTGCCAGCAGCACCAACGTCCACCAGGGGAACATTCAGTACTTC	CASSTNVHQGNIQYF
.	TRBJ1-2	TRBD1	TRBV7-9	TGTGCCAGCAGCTTAGCCCCGACAGGGGCCTACTATGGCTACACCTTC	CASSLAPTGAYYGYTF
few	TRBJ2-6	.	TRBV24-1	TGTGCCACCAGTGATTCTGGACAGCTTTTTACTGGGGCCAACGTCCTGACTTTC	CATSDSGQLFTGANVLTF
many	TRBJ2-7	TRBD2	TRBV11-2	TGTGCCAGCAGCTTAACTAGCGGACTCTCTGGTTCCCTCTACGAGCAGTACTTC	CASSLTSGLSGSLYEQYF
many	TRBJ2-2	TRBD1	TRBV20-1	TGCAGTGCTAGAGAAGGGACAGGGAACACCGGGGAGCTGTTTTTT	CSAREGTGNTGELFF
many	TRBJ2-3	.	TRBV20-1	TGCAGTGCTAGACCGAGCCCCACAGATACGCAGTATTTT	CSARPSPTDTQYF
many	TRBJ2-1	.	TRBV11-1	TGTGCCAGCAGCTTAAGGCAGGACAGGGAGGGAAATGAGCAGTTCTTC	CASSLRQDREGNEQFF
.	TRBJ2-5	TRBD2	TRBV5-1	TGCGCCAGCCGGACCGGGGGGGCCCGAGAGACCCAGTACTTC	CASRTGGARETQYF
many	TRBJ2-7	.	TRBV18	TGTGCCAGCTCACCACCGAGGGATACCCACTACGAGCAGTACTTC	CASSPPRDTHYEQYF
.	TRBJ1-5	TRBD1	TRBV7-9	TGTGTCAGCAGCCCCGGGACAGGTCGGGGGCCCCAGCATTTT	CVSSPGTGRGPQHF
.	TRBJ2-3	.	TRBV12-3/TRBV12-4	TGTGCCAGCAGTTTAGCGAACACCCCCAGAGATACGCAGTATTTT	CASSLANTPRDTQYF
.	TRBJ1-1	.	TRBV7-9	TGTGCCAGCAGCGCGGACACGGGGAACACTGAAGCTTTCTTT	CASSADTGNTEAFF
many	TRBJ2-7	TRBD2	TRBV29-1	TGCAGCGTTGGAGGGGTAGCGGGGGGAACCTACGAGCAGTACTTC	CSVGGVAGGTYEQYF
many	TRBJ2-1	.	TRBV19	TGTGCCGTGGCTATTTCCAACAATGAGCAGTTCTTC	CAVAISNNEQFF